Listed below are T cell receptor beta chains from one sample, sequenced in a study of T cells in Graves' hyperthyroidism and ophthalmopathy. Each CDR3 protein gets one entry after TCRdb re-called the multiplex PCR reads with MiXCR. The sample contains about 640,000 distinct CDR3 sequences, roughly 20% of which appear only once. Sequenced input: blood. The receptors stem from a man aged 25-45 years with Graves' ophthalmopathy. The CDR3 runs from the conserved cysteine through the conserved F or W. D genes are given only for firm matches. A row's size may be missing; if present it is once, few, many or a size class.

>few|-|TRBV28|TRBJ2-7
CASSLGNREEQYF
TGTGCCAGCAGTTTAGGAAACAGGGAAGAGCAGTACTTC
>-|-|TRBV27|TRBJ1-5
CASSFLGGISNQPQHF
TGTGCCAGCAGTTTCTTGGGGGGCATCAGCAATCAGCCCCAGCATTTT
>many|-|TRBV6-1|TRBJ2-5
CASSLNSPGNGETQYF
TGTGCCAGCAGTCTGAATAGCCCGGGAAATGGAGAGACCCAGTACTTC
>many|TRBD2|TRBV6-1|TRBJ2-7
CASSEGSSGIYEQYF
TGTGCCAGCAGTGAAGGATCCAGCGGGATTTACGAGCAGTACTTC
>few|-|TRBV29-1|TRBJ1-1
CSVAQGSVNTEAFF
TGCAGCGTAGCTCAGGGGAGTGTGAACACTGAAGCTTTCTTT
>few|-|TRBV10-1|TRBJ2-3
CASSESTSSTDTQYF
TGCGCCAGCAGTGAGAGCACCAGTAGCACAGATACGCAGTATTTT
>-|TRBD1|TRBV27|TRBJ1-6
CASSKRTGRTSPLHF
TGTGCCAGCAGTAAAAGGACAGGGAGGACATCACCCCTCCACTTT
>few|-|TRBV5-1|TRBJ2-7
CASSLLGLPDEQYF
TGCGCCAGCAGCTTGCTAGGCCTACCGGACGAGCAGTACTTC
>-|TRBD2|TRBV9|TRBJ2-1
CASSVNPGLVYNEQFF
TGTGCCAGCAGCGTAAACCCGGGACTAGTGTACAATGAGCAGTTCTTC
>-|-|TRBV5-4|TRBJ2-1
CASSLGGPGDEQFF
TGTGCCAGCAGCTTGGGAGGGCCGGGGGATGAGCAGTTCTTC
>-|-|TRBV5-1|TRBJ2-7
CASSLGQARSYEQYF
TGCGCCAGCAGCTTGGGACAGGCCCGCTCCTACGAGCAGTACTTC
>-|TRBD1|TRBV7-9|TRBJ2-6
CASSSLVGTGNSGANVLTF
TGTGCCAGCAGCTCGCTCGTCGGGACAGGGAACTCTGGGGCCAACGTCCTGACTTTC
>many|-|TRBV5-1|TRBJ2-2
CASSLSTGELFF
TGTGCCAGCAGCTTATCGACCGGGGAGCTGTTTTTT
>-|TRBD1|TRBV7-9|TRBJ1-2
CASSLPATGVMSGYTF
TGTGCCAGCAGCCTTCCAGCGACAGGGGTAATGAGCGGCTACACCTTC
>-|TRBD2|TRBV7-9|TRBJ2-5
CASSALSGREETQYF
TGTGCCAGCAGCGCCCTTAGCGGGAGGGAAGAGACCCAGTACTTC
>many|-|TRBV2|TRBJ2-2
CASSELVNTGELFF
TGTGCCAGCAGTGAACTAGTGAACACCGGGGAGCTGTTTTTT
>many|TRBD2|TRBV28|TRBJ2-1
CASSSLTSGRGHEQFF
TGTGCCAGCAGTTCCCTGACTAGCGGAAGAGGGCATGAGCAGTTCTTC
>-|-|TRBV5-1|TRBJ2-1
CASSLEGGRKFF
TGCGCCAGCAGCTTGGAAGGGGGAAGGAAGTTCTTC
>-|-|TRBV2|TRBJ2-7
CAIGLSHEQYF
TGTGCCATTGGACTCTCCCACGAGCAGTACTTC
>-|-|TRBV6-2/TRBV6-3|TRBJ2-3
CASSYSDNRATDTQYF
TGTGCCAGCAGTTACTCGGATAACAGGGCCACAGATACGCAGTATTTT
>-|-|TRBV11-2|TRBJ2-4
CASSLGQNLAKNIQYF
TGTGCCAGCAGCTTAGGCCAAAACCTAGCCAAAAACATTCAGTACTTC
>-|TRBD1|TRBV19|TRBJ2-7
CASSPRDSRSYEQYF
TGTGCCAGTAGTCCCCGGGACAGCCGCTCCTACGAGCAGTACTTC
>few|TRBD1|TRBV18|TRBJ2-7
CASSPIRRQGNHEQYF
TGTGCCAGCTCACCGATACGGCGACAGGGGAACCACGAGCAGTACTTC
>-|TRBD2|TRBV24-1|TRBJ2-3
CATGSGTSGYRGDTQYF
TGTGCCACCGGATCCGGGACTAGCGGTTATAGAGGGGATACGCAGTATTTT
>many|-|TRBV12-3/TRBV12-4|TRBJ1-1
CASSKPGQRAGRNTEAFF
TGTGCCAGCAGTAAACCAGGACAGCGGGCCGGGAGGAACACTGAAGCTTTCTTT
>-|-|TRBV28|TRBJ2-3
CASTGGGVGTDTQYF
TGTGCCAGCACAGGAGGAGGGGTTGGCACAGATACGCAGTATTTT
>-|TRBD2|TRBV9|TRBJ2-3
CASSAEIAGGPTDTQYF
TGTGCCAGCAGCGCGGAAATAGCGGGAGGGCCAACAGATACGCAGTATTTT
>-|-|TRBV7-9|TRBJ2-7
CASSLGRSGDREQYF
TGTGCCAGCAGCTTAGGAAGGTCCGGGGATCGCGAGCAGTACTTC
>-|TRBD2|TRBV3-1|TRBJ2-5
CASSQDAGAGETQYF
TGTGCCAGCAGCCAAGACGCGGGAGCGGGGGAGACCCAGTACTTC
>few|-|TRBV27|TRBJ1-2
CASSLTEIGPLLTF
TGTGCCAGCAGTTTAACCGAGATCGGGCCCTTGCTCACCTTC
>many|TRBD2|TRBV6-1|TRBJ2-7
CASSVTSGSYEQYF
TGTGCCAGCTCAGTGACTAGCGGGAGCTACGAGCAGTACTTC
>-|TRBD2|TRBV7-9|TRBJ2-1
CASSSSGTTSNEQFF
TGTGCCAGCAGCTCCTCCGGGACTACGTCTAATGAGCAGTTCTTC